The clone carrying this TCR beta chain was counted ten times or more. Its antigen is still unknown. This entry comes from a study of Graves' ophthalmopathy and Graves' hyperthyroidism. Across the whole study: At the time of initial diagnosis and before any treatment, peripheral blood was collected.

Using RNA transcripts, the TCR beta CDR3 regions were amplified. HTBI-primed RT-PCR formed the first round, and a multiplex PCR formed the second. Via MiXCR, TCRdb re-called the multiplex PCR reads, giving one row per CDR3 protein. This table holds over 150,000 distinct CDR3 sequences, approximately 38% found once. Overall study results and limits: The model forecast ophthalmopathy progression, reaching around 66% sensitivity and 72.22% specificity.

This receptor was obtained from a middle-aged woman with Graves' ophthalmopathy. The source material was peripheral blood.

This CDR3 is CASSSRAGVSYEQYF. CDR3 nucleotides: TGTGCCAGCAGCTCAAGGGCGGGAGTCTCCTACGAGCAGTACTTC. The chain couples TRBV7-2 to TRBJ2-7, with 7 positions matching TRBD2. V dropped 4 bases and J dropped 0; count of bases not matched to a gene: 6. The CDR3 is 15 residues long. The V gene's germline CDR1 is SGHTA and CDR2 FQGNSA.